Listed here are 13 T cell receptor beta chains from one sample, sequenced in a study of Graves' ophthalmopathy and Graves' hyperthyroidism. Amplification from RNA transcripts yielded the TCR beta CDR3 regions. In the first round, RT-PCR was carried out with HTBI primers, and a multiplex PCR formed the second round. Each CDR3 protein gets one entry after TCRdb re-called the multiplex PCR reads with MiXCR. Found here are over 150,000 distinct CDR3 sequences, roughly two fifths of them singletons; the top ten hold around 5.8%. Source material: peripheral blood. These receptors originate from a woman between 35 and 50 years old with Graves' ophthalmopathy.

This clonotype occurred many times. The chain has TRBV20-1 and TRBJ1-2; no clear D gene. Per germline, CDR1 DFQATT and CDR2 SNEGSKA (reference sequence). V lost 0 bases and J lost 7, with 9 bases in between. This CDR3 spans 12 amino acids. CDR3 amino acids: CSARDRVAGYTF. As DNA, the CDR3 is TGCAGTGCTAGAGATAGAGTGGCTGGCTACACCTTC.

This clonotype came up many times. The rearrangement links TRBV28 to TRBJ1-1, with D maybe TRBD1 (5 bases). Germline CDR1 MDHEN, CDR2 SYDVKM. V was cut by 2 bases and J by 4 bases, with 11 bases left in between. There are 14 residues in the CDR3. CDR3 region: CASSLGGDPTEAFF. CDR3 DNA: TGTGCCAGCAGTTTAGGAGGGGACCCCACTGAAGCTTTCTTT.

The rearrangement joins TRBV28 to TRBJ1-6; 10 nucleotides line up with TRBD1. The germline CDR1 and CDR2 sequences are MDHEN and SYDVKM. J gave up 6 bases and V 4 bases, and 6 bases lay outside the gene matches. This CDR3 is built from 16 residues. CDR3 sequence: CASSSGQGNINSPLHF. The CDR3 DNA follows: TGTGCCAGCAGTTCGGGACAGGGGAATATTAATTCACCCCTCCACTTT.

This clonotype has a count of ten or more. The J gene is TRBJ2-7, the V gene TRBV20-1, with TRBD1 as a possible D gene (5 bases). Germline loops: CDR1 DFQATT, CDR2 SNEGSKA (reference sequence). The CDR3 runs to 11 residues. V shed 5 bases and J shed 3 bases, with 8 bases lying between them. Written as DNA, the CDR3 is TGCAGTGCTGCAGGGAACTACGAGCAGTACTTC. This gives the protein CSAAGNYEQYF.

This clonotype has at least ten counts. This chain links TRBV27 with TRBJ1-5; 7 nucleotides match TRBD1. Germline V gene data show CDR1 as MNHEY and CDR2 as SMNVEV (reference sequence). V dropped 5 bases and J dropped 10; count of bases not matched to a gene: 20. The CDR3 covers 17 residues. In DNA, the CDR3 is TGTGCCAGCAGTCGGACGGGGACAGCGAGAGGGAAAACCCCCCAGCATTTT. Protein sequence: CASSRTGTARGKTPQHF.

The chain has TRBV7-8 and TRBJ2-7; 8 bases align to TRBD2. Germline trimming cut 5 bases from V and 1 base from J; bases unmatched to any gene: 7. Germline V gene sequence: CDR1 SGHVS, CDR2 FQNEAQ. This CDR3 contains 15 residues. This CDR3 reads CASSPGGLASYEQYF. CDR3 DNA sequence: TGTGCCAGCAGCCCTGGCGGACTAGCTTCCTACGAGCAGTACTTC.

The V and J genes are TRBV11-2 and TRBJ2-7; D gene uncertain. The CDR3 has 16 amino acids. Trimming removed 1 base at V and 3 bases at J, with 16 bases between. Germline assignment: CDR1 SGHAT and CDR2 FQNNGV. CDR3 in amino acids: CASSLVPGFGGYEQYF. The CDR3, as DNA: TGTGCCAGCAGCTTAGTTCCGGGCTTCGGTGGCTACGAGCAGTACTTC.

The table lists this clonotype with many counts. The chain has TRBV27 and TRBJ1-1, with D unclear. This CDR3 is built from 16 residues. The germline gives CDR1 MNHEY, CDR2 SMNVEV (reference sequence). Trimming stripped 5 bases from V and 0 bases from J, with 16 bases between. The CDR3 is CASSTKLRRLNTEAFF. CDR3 bases: TGTGCCAGCAGTACAAAACTGAGACGGTTGAACACTGAAGCTTTCTTT.

V is TRBV7-2 and J is TRBJ2-5, with D unresolved. The germline gives CDR1 SGHTA, CDR2 FQGNSA. The CDR3 is 15 residues long. The V end lost 5 bases, the J end lost 5 bases, and 18 bases lay between the germline ends. The DNA for the CDR3 is TGTGCCAGCAGCCCACGTTTGGGCTTCGCGGAGACCCAGTACTTC. Protein sequence: CASSPRLGFAETQYF.

The J gene is TRBJ2-4, the V gene TRBV24-1; no firm D call. Trimming left V 3 bases short and J 8 bases short, with 4 bases between. Germline V gene lookup returns CDR1 KGHDR and CDR2 SFDVKD. The CDR3 covers 11 residues. CDR3 nucleotides: TGTGCCACCAGTGATGGGTACATTCAGTACTTC. It is translated as CATSDGYIQYF.

The J gene is TRBJ2-5, the V gene TRBV28, with D hard to call. The CDR3 contains 15 residues. Germline lookup yields CDR1 MDHEN and CDR2 SYDVKM. The V end was cut by 7 bases, the J end by 3 bases, with 18 bases between. CDR3 nucleotides: TGTGCCAGCACCTCCGCCTTCGTCGGAAAAGAGACCCAGTACTTC. This sequence encodes CASTSAFVGKETQYF.

This clonotype was counted ten times or more. This chain connects TRBV6-5 to TRBJ2-2; 9 bases are a match to TRBD1. J gave up 4 bases and V 0 bases, and 6 bases lay outside the gene matches. CDR3 length: 17 residues. Germline loops: CDR1 MNHEY, CDR2 SVGAGI. The CDR3 reads CASSYSPDRGTTGELFF. In nucleotides, the CDR3 is TGTGCCAGCAGTTACTCACCGGACAGGGGTACCACCGGGGAGCTGTTTTTT.

This clonotype was observed many times. This rearrangement joins TRBV30 to TRBJ2-2; D remains unclear. This CDR3 region has 16 residues. V gave up 0 bases and J gave up 4 bases, with 15 bases separating them. Germline V gene sequence: CDR1 GTSNPN, CDR2 SVGIG (reference sequence). As DNA, the CDR3 is TGTGCCTGGAGTGTACAAGTCCACCTTGTCACCGGGGAGCTGTTTTTT. Its translation is CAWSVQVHLVTGELFF.